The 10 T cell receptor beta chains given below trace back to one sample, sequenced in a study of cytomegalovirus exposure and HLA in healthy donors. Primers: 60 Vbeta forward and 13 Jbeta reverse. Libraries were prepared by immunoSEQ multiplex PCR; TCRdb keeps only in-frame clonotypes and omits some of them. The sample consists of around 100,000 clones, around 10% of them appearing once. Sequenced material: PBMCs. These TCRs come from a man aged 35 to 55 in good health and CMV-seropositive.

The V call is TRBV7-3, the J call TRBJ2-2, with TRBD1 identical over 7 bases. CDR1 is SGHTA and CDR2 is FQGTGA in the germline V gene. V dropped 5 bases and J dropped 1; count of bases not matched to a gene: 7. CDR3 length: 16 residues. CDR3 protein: CASSPRNRGNTGELFF. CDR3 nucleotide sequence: TGTGCCAGCAGCCCCCGAAACAGGGGGAACACCGGGGAGCTGTTTTTT.

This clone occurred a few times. CDR3: CAWSLLRQGGEKLFF. DNA for the CDR3: TGTGCCTGGAGTCTCCTAAGACAGGGGGGTGAAAAACTGTTTTTT. The V and J genes are TRBV30 and TRBJ1-4, with 9 positions matching TRBD1. The germline V gene has CDR1 GTSNPN and CDR2 SVGIG (reference sequence). V shed 2 bases and J 7 bases; nucleotides not matched to a gene: 8. The CDR3 totals 15 residues.

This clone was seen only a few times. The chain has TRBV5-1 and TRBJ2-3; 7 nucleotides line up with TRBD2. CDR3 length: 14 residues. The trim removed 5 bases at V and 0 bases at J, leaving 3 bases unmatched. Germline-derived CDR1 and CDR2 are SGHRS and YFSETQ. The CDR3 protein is CASRSSGSTDTQYF. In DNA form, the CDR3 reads TGCGCCAGCAGGAGTAGCGGGAGCACAGATACGCAGTATTTT.

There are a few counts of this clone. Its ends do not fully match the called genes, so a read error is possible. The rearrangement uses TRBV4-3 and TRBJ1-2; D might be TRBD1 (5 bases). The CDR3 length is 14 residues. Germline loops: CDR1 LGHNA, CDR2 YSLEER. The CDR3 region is CASSQDQGNYGYSF. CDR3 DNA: TGCGCCAGCAGCCAAGATCAGGGTAACTATGGCTACTCCTTC.

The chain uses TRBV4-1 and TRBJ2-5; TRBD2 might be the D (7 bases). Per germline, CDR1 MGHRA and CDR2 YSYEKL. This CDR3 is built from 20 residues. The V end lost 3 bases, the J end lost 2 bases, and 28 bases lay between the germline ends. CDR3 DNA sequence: TGCGCCAGCAGCCAGGGAGGGGGGGACTGGGACGCGATGGCTCAAGAGACCCAGTACTTC. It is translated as CASSQGGGDWDAMAQETQYF.

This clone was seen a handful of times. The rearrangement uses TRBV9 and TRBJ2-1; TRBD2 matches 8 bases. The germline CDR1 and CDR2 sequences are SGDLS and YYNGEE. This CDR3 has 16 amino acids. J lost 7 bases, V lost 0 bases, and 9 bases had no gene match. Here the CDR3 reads CASSVAGLAEVNEQFF. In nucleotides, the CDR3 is TGTGCCAGCAGCGTAGCCGGACTAGCCGAGGTGAATGAGCAGTTCTTC.

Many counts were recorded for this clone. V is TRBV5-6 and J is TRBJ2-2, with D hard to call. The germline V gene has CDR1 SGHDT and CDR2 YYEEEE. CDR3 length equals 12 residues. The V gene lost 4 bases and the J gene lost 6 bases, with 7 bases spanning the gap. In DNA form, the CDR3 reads TGTGCCAGCAGCCCTGTTTCCGGGGAGCTGTTTTTT. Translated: CASSPVSGELFF.

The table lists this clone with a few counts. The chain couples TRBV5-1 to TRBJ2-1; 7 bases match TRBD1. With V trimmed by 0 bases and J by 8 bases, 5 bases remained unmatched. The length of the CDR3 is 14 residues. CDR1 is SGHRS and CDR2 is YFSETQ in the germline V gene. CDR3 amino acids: CASSLGQGFDEQFF. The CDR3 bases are TGCGCCAGCAGCTTGGGACAGGGATTCGATGAGCAGTTCTTC. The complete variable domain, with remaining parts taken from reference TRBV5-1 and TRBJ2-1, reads KAGVTQTPRYLIKTRGQQVTLSCSPISGHRSVSWYQQTPGQGLQFLFEYFSETQRNKGNFPGRFSGRQFSNSRSEMNVSTLELGDSALYLCASSLGQGFDEQFFGPGTRLTVL.

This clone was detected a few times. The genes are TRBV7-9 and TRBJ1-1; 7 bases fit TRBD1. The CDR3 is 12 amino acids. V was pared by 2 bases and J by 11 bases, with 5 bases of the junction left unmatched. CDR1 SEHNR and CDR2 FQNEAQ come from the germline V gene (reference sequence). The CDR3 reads CASSLPDREAFF. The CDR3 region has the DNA TGTGCCAGCAGCTTACCAGACAGGGAGGCTTTCTTT. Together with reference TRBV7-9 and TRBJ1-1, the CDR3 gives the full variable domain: DTGVSQNPRHKITKRGQNVTFRCDPISEHNRLYWYRQTLGQGPEFLTYFQNEAQLEKSRLLSDRFSAERPKGSFSTLEIQRTEQGDSAMYLCASSLPDREAFFGQGTRLTVV.

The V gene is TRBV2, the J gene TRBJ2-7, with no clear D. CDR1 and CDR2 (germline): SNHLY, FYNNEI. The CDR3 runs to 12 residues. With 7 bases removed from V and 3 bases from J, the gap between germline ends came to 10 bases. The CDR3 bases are TGTGCCAGCACGGCGGTCCTCTACGAGCAGTACTTC. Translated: CASTAVLYEQYF.